The entry below describes one T cell receptor beta chain. What it binds is unknown. This sample is drawn from a study of vaccination and CD4 T cells after COVID-19. Study overall: Collection of post-vaccine samples followed dose two by a median about 72 days, spanning a range of 14 to 241. Overlapping peptides covering the spike proteins of SARS-CoV-2, HCoV-NL63, HCoV-OC43 and HCoV-229E were added to stimulate cells.

Germline values: CDR1 SNHLY, CDR2 FYNNEI. CDR3 length: 14 amino acids. Between the trimmed V and J ends, which lost 5 bases and 7 bases, there was a span of 17 bases. Oncomine TCR Beta short-read sequencing was applied to DNA from cultured CD4+ T cells. MiXCR, applied by TCRdb to the PCR reads, yields one record per CDR3 protein. The table includes about 6,600 distinct CDR3 sequences, around 29% detected once. The treatment: roughly 11-day PBMC culture with coronavirus spike peptide pools or control peptides (ViraFEST assay). CD4+ T-cell collection from the unexposed donor predated the COVID-19 pandemic (2011-2018).

The chain combines TRBV2 with TRBJ1-2; TRBD1 might be the D (6 bases). This sequence originates from a human donor in good health. The sequenced material came from CD4+ T cells from blood, cultured in vitro. The CDR3 region is CASSPSRGPAGYTF. The CDR3 nucleotides read TGTGCCAGCAGTCCTAGCCGGGGGCCGGCTGGCTACACCTTC.